This T cell receptor (beta chain) appears in the sequencing data of a study of blood T cell repertoires in COVID-19. Profiling relied on immunoSEQ multiplex PCR, and the TCRdb table lists in-frame clones only, not all of them. The repertoire holds about 110,000 clones, with approximately 85% as singletons. Germline V lookup: CDR1 LGHDT, CDR2 YNNKEL (reference sequence). V shed 0 bases and J shed 2 bases, with 22 bases lying between them. This CDR3 spans 19 amino acids. Sequenced input: peripheral blood. This TCR was recovered from a man between 35 and 55 years old with acute or convalescent COVID-19. The chain uses TRBV3-1 (or the pseudogene TRBV3-2) and TRBJ1-1, with D possibly being TRBD1 (5 bases). As DNA, the CDR3 is TGTGCCAGCAGCCAAGAGCGGGAGGGGCCCATACCTACAAACACTGAAGCTTTCTTT. Translating it yields CASSQEREGPIPTNTEAFF.